This record looks at one T cell receptor (beta chain) sequence and its context. As yet, its antigen is unknown. The V end was cut by 10 bases, the J end by 0 bases, with 16 bases between. Germline-derived CDR1 and CDR2 are ENHRY and SYGVKD. The CDR3 covers 15 residues. Researchers ran the PCR with 60 Vbeta and 13 Jbeta primers. The method was immunoSEQ multiplex PCR; TCRdb's version includes in-frame clones alone and lacks a portion of them. The data show about 160,000 clones, under 90% seen once. The data originate from a study of cytomegalovirus exposure and HLA in healthy donors. Findings and caveats of the study: As a later analysis showed, a missense DCLRE1C variant was linked to trimming of TCR beta V- and J-genes.

The clonotype originates from a man in his late teens or twenties in good health and CMV-seronegative. This chain joins TRBV10-3 and TRBJ1-3; the D is unclear. Source material: PBMCs. In DNA, the CDR3 is TGTGCCACCCTAAAGTTCCAATCCTCTGGAAACACCATATATTTT. This encodes CATLKFQSSGNTIYF.